The clone carrying this T cell receptor (beta chain) was found a few times. The cohort comprised adults aged roughly 18 to 95 years residing in some 24 US areas. Germline CDR1 SGHTA, CDR2 FQGTGA. V lost 5 bases, J lost 3 bases, and 11 bases lay in between. The length of the CDR3 is 13 residues. This sample is drawn from a study of blood T cell repertoires in COVID-19. Study background: Acute-phase and convalescent COVID-19 samples originated in the United States, Italy and Spain.

Sequencing was performed with immunoSEQ multiplex PCR; in TCRdb, only in-frame clones are kept and a portion is missing. The repertoire holds fewer than 400,000 clones, with around 84% as singletons. V usage is TRBV7-3 and J usage is TRBJ2-7; the D is unclear. The material sequenced was PBMCs or T cells enriched from blood (not recorded which). The clonotype was recovered from a woman aged 25 to 39 who had been exposed to COVID-19. Written as DNA, the CDR3 is TGTGCCAGCAGCGATTACGCAGGCTACGAGCAGTACTTC. As protein: CASSDYAGYEQYF.